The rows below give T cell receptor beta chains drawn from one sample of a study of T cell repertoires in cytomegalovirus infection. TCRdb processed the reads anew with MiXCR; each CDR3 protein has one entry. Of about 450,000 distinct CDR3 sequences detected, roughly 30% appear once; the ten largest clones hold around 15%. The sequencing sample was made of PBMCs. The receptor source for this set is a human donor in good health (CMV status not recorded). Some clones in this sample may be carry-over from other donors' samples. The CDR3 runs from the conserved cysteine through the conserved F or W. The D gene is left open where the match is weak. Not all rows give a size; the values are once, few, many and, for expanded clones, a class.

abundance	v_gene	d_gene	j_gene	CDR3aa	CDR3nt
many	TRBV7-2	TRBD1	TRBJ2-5	CASSLRGDRVGETQYF	TGTGCCAGCAGCTTAAGGGGGGACAGGGTAGGAGAGACCCAGTACTTC
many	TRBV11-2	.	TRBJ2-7	CASSYARAREQYF	TGTGCCAGCAGCTACGCAAGGGCGCGTGAGCAGTACTTC
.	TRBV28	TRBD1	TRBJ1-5	CASSLAGRGLTGNQPQHF	TGTGCCAGCAGTTTGGCGGGCAGGGGGCTTACAGGCAATCAGCCCCAGCATTTT
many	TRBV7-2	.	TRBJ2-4	CASSLVGGLAKNIQYF	TGTGCCAGCAGCTTAGTGGGGGGCCTAGCCAAAAACATTCAGTACTTC
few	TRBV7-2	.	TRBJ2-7	CASSLTGVNSYEQYF	TGTGCCAGCAGCTTAACGGGGGTTAACTCCTACGAGCAGTACTTC
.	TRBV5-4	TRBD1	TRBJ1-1	CASGRQGRNTEAFF	TGTGCCAGCGGAAGACAGGGAAGAAACACTGAAGCTTTCTTT
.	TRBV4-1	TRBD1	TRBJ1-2	CASSPRDSTNYGYTF	TGCGCCAGCAGCCCCCGGGACAGCACCAACTATGGCTACACCTTC
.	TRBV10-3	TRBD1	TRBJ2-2	CAISEFGPGPTGWTGELFF	TGTGCCATCAGTGAGTTCGGACCAGGACCGACAGGGTGGACCGGGGAGCTGTTTTTT
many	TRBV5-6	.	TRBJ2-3	CASSFGGITDTQYF	TGTGCCAGCAGCTTTGGCGGGATCACAGATACGCAGTATTTT
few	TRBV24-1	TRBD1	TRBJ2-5	CATSEGQGPQETQYF	TGTGCCACCAGTGAGGGACAGGGACCTCAAGAGACCCAGTACTTC
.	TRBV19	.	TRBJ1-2	CASSWTGRNYGYTF	TGTGCCAGTAGTTGGACCGGACGAAACTATGGCTACACCTTC
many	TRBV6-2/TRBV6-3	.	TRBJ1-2	CASINRDSGYTF	TGTGCCAGCATCAACCGCGACAGCGGCTACACCTTC
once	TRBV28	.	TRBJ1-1	CASRPPPGLNTEAFF	TGTGCCAGCAGGCCACCCCCGGGACTCAACACTGAAGCTTTCTTT
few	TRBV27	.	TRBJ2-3	CATTGQGGQYF	TGTGCCACCACGGGGCAGGGAGGACAGTATTTT
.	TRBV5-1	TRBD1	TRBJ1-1	CASSSGQENTEAFF	TGCGCCAGCAGCTCGGGACAGGAGAACACTGAAGCTTTCTTT
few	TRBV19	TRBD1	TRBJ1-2	CASSVDRGNYGYTF	TGTGCCAGTAGTGTCGACAGGGGAAATTATGGCTACACCTTC
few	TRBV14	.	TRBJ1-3	CATNAASGNTIYF	TGTGCCACCAACGCGGCCTCTGGAAACACCATATATTTT
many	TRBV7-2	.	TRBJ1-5	CASSLDSVSNQPQHF	TGTGCCAGCAGCTTAGACAGCGTTAGCAATCAGCCCCAGCATTTT
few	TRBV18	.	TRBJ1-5	CASSPPGGQVYQPQHF	TGTGCCAGCTCACCACCTGGGGGGCAGGTATATCAGCCCCAGCATTTT
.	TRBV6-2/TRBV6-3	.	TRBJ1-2	CASSSGYGYTF	TGTGCCAGCAGCTCCGGTTATGGCTACACCTTC
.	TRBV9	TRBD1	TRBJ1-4	CASSETGDRNEKLFF	TGTGCCAGCAGCGAAACAGGGGATAGGAATGAAAAACTGTTTTTT
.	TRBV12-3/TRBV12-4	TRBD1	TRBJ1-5	CASSPEGQAEGDQPQHF	TGTGCCAGCAGTCCCGAGGGACAGGCGGAAGGGGATCAGCCCCAGCATTTT
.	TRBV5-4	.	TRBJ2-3	CASSLGGASSTDTQYF	TGTGCCAGCAGCTTGGGAGGAGCTAGTTCCACAGATACGCAGTATTTT
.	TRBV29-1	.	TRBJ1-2	CSVEDVGYTF	TGCAGCGTTGAAGATGTTGGCTACACCTTC
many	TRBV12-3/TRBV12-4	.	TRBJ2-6	CASSSLNGANVLTF	TGTGCCAGCAGTTCCCTTAACGGGGCCAACGTCCTGACTTTC
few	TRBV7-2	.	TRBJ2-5	CASSYLGQGGKTQYF	TGTGCCAGCAGCTACCTCGGACAGGGAGGGAAGACCCAGTACTTC
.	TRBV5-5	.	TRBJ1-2	CASSLGMEGILYGYTF	TGTGCCAGCAGCTTGGGTATGGAGGGGATTCTCTATGGCTACACCTTC
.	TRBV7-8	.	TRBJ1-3	CASSLRLGEGNTIYF	TGTGCCAGCAGCTTACGACTGGGGGAAGGAAACACCATATATTTT
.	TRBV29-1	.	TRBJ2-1	CSVPSQSYNEQFF	TGCAGCGTCCCGTCCCAGTCTTACAATGAGCAGTTCTTC
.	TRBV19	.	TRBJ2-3	CASSIGGSLRSTDTQYF	TGTGCCAGTAGTATCGGAGGCTCGCTCAGGAGCACAGATACGCAGTATTTT
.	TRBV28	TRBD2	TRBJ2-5	CASRNTRLAGGHQETQYF	TGTGCCAGCAGAAACACGAGACTAGCGGGGGGCCATCAAGAGACCCAGTACTTC
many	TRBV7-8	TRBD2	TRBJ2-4	CASSRGLVTYIQYF	TGTGCCAGCAGCCGAGGACTAGTAACGTACATTCAGTACTTC
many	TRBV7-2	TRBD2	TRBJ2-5	CASSLSGLARETQYF	TGTGCCAGCAGCTTGTCTGGACTAGCGCGAGAGACCCAGTACTTC
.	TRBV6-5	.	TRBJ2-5	CASPRRPGRETQYF	TGTGCCAGCCCTCGTCGGCCGGGGCGAGAGACCCAGTACTTC
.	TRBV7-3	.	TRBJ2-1	CASSSSPAYNEQFF	TGTGCCAGCAGCTCCAGTCCCGCCTACAATGAGCAGTTCTTC
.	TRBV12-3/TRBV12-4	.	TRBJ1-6	CASSLRGNSPLHF	TGTGCCAGCAGTTTAAGGGGCAATTCACCCCTCCACTTT
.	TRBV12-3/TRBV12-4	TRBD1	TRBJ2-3	CVSSLTGGSDTQYF	TGTGTCAGCAGTTTAACAGGGGGGTCAGATACGCAGTATTTT
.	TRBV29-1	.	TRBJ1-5	CSVVPSYSNQPQHF	TGCAGCGTTGTCCCCTCTTATAGCAATCAGCCCCAGCATTTT
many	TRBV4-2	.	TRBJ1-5	CASSPVLGVDQPQHF	TGTGCCAGCAGCCCAGTCCTGGGTGTGGATCAGCCCCAGCATTTT
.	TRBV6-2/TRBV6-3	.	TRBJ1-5	CASSDLHSNQPQHF	TGTGCCAGCAGTGACCTTCATAGCAATCAGCCCCAGCATTTT
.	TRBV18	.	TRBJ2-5	CASTYRVQETQYF	TGTGCCAGCACATATAGAGTCCAAGAGACCCAGTACTTC
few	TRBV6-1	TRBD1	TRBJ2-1	CASTPLGDRRSYNEQFF	TGTGCCAGCACTCCATTGGGGGACAGGCGATCCTACAATGAGCAGTTCTTC
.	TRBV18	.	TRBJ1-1	CASSPTSHKNTEAFF	TGTGCCAGCTCACCCACTTCTCATAAGAACACTGAAGCTTTCTTT
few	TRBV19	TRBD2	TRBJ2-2	CASSLGTSGNGELFF	TGTGCCAGTAGTCTCGGGACTAGCGGGAACGGGGAGCTGTTTTTT
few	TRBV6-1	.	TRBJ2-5	CASSERYRGMKETQYF	TGTGCCAGCAGTGAAAGGTATAGGGGTATGAAAGAGACCCAGTACTTC
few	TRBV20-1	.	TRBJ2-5	CSARDVYSETQYF	TGCAGTGCTAGAGATGTCTATTCCGAGACCCAGTACTTC
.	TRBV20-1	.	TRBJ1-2	CSARDQAIPGYGYTF	TGCAGTGCTAGAGATCAAGCGATACCCGGGTATGGCTACACCTTC
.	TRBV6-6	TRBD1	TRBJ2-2	CVSSTGTGHSGELFF	TGTGTCAGCAGCACCGGGACAGGGCATTCCGGGGAGCTGTTTTTT
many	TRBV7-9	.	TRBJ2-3	CASSLVAGFYF	TGTGCCAGCAGCTTAGTTGCGGGGTTTTATTTT
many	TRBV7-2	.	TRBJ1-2	CASSLEVEIYYGYTF	TGTGCCAGCAGCTTAGAGGTAGAAATCTACTATGGCTACACCTTC
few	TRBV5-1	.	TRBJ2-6	CASSLEWTGLSSGANVLTF	TGCGCCAGCAGCTTGGAGTGGACGGGACTTAGCTCTGGGGCCAACGTCCTGACTTTC
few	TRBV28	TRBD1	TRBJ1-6	CASTQDRVQSSYNSPLHF	TGTGCCAGCACCCAAGACAGGGTCCAGAGCTCCTATAATTCACCCCTCCACTTT
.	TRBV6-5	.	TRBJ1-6	CASSYSSPNFLTKRLNSPLHF	TGTGCCAGCAGTTACTCAAGCCCCAACTTTCTCACTAAGAGGCTTAATTCACCCCTCCACTTT
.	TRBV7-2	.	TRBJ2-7	CASSLRSETYEQYF	TGTGCCAGCAGCTTAAGGTCAGAGACCTACGAGCAGTACTTC
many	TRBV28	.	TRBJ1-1	CASSRAPVYTEAFF	TGTGCCAGCAGTAGGGCCCCGGTGTATACTGAAGCTTTCTTT
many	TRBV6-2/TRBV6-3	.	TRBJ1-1	CASSTPGRTTEAFF	TGTGCCAGCAGTACTCCGGGACGGACGACTGAAGCTTTCTTT
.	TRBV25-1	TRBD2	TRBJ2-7	CASVAAGKTYEQYF	TGTGCCAGCGTCGCAGCGGGGAAGACCTACGAGCAGTACTTC
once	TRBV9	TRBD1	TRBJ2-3	CASSKLDPRDSIGFTDTQYF	TGTGCCAGCAGCAAACTAGACCCTAGGGACAGTATTGGGTTTACAGATACGCAGTATTTT
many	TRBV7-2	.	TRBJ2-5	CASSSDRHRDQYF	TGTGCCAGCAGCTCCGACAGGCACCGGGACCAGTACTTC